A selection of T cell receptor beta chains follows, all from one sample in a study of cytomegalovirus exposure and HLA in healthy donors. The method was immunoSEQ multiplex PCR; TCRdb's version includes in-frame clones alone and lacks a portion of them. The table has about 210,000 clones, approximately 83% seen once. Input material: PBMCs. The receptors shown here come from a woman aged 50 to 65 in good health and CMV-seropositive. Each CDR3 is given with its conserved first and last residue. The D gene is left open where the match is weak. Clone size is not always given. Where it is, it says once, few, many or a class for expanded clones.

-,TRBV6-6,TRBJ1-2,TRBD1,TGTGCCAGCAATACGCCGATAGGACAGGAGAACTATGGCTACACCTTC,CASNTPIGQENYGYTF
-,TRBV27,TRBJ2-7,TRBD1,TGTGCCAGCAGAGTCGGACAGGAACTCTACGAGCAGTACTTC,CASRVGQELYEQYF
-,TRBV7-8,TRBJ1-1,-,TGTGCCAGCAGCTTGCGGTCAGCGAACACTGAAGCTTTCTTT,CASSLRSANTEAFF
-,TRBV18,TRBJ1-3,-,TGTGCCAGCTCACCCAGCGTCGGGGAACTGAGCTCTGGAAACACCATATATTTT,CASSPSVGELSSGNTIYF
-,TRBV4-3,TRBJ2-4,-,TGCGCCAGCAGCCAAGTCCGGGATAGCGGCATTCAGTACTTC,CASSQVRDSGIQYF
-,TRBV6-1,TRBJ2-3,-,TGTGCCAGCAGTGAGGGCAGGAACACAGATACGCAGTATTTT,CASSEGRNTDTQYF
-,TRBV10-3,TRBJ1-5,TRBD1,TGTGCCATCAGTCTCGACAGGGGCGATCAGCCCCAGCATTTT,CAISLDRGDQPQHF
once,TRBV19,TRBJ1-6,-,TGTGCCAGTAGTATGGCGGCGGGCTATTCACCCCTCCACTTT,CASSMAAGYSPLHF
once,TRBV6-5,TRBJ1-6,TRBD1,TGTGCCAGCAGTTGGGAGGACAGGGTGGGGTCACCCCTCCACTTT,CASSWEDRVGSPLHF
-,TRBV5-4,TRBJ1-4,TRBD1,TGTGCCAGCAGCTACAACCGGGACAGGGGGCATACTAATGAAAAACTGTTTTTT,CASSYNRDRGHTNEKLFF
-,TRBV2,TRBJ1-5,-,TGTGCCAGCAGTCCTCAACAGAGTAGCAATCAGCCCCAGCATTTT,CASSPQQSSNQPQHF
-,TRBV7-2,TRBJ2-7,TRBD2,TGTGCCAGCACATCGGGGGGGGAGCAGTACTTC,CASTSGGEQYF